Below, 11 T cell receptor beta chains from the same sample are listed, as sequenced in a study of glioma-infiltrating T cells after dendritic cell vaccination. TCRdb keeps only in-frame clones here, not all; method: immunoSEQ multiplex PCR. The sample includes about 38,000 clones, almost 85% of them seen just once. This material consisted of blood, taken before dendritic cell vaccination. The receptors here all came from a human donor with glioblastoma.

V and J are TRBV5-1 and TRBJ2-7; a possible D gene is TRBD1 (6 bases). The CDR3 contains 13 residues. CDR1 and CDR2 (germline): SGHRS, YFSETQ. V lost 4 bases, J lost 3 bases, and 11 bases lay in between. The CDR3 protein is CASSIGQIYEQYF. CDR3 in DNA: TGCGCCAGCAGCATCGGACAGATCTACGAGCAGTACTTC.

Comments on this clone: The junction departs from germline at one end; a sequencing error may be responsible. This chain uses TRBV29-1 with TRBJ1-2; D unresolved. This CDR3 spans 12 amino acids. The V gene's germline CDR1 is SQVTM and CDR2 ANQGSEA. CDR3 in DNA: TGCAGCGTTGGTCACGGGGAGTATGACTACACCTTC. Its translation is CSVGHGEYDYTF.

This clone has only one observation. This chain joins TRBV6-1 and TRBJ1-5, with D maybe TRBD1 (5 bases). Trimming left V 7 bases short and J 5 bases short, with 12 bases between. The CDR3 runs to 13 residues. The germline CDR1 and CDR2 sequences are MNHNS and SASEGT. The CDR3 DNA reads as TGTGCCAGCAATCTGAAAGGGGATCAGCCCCAGCATTTT. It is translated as CASNLKGDQPQHF.

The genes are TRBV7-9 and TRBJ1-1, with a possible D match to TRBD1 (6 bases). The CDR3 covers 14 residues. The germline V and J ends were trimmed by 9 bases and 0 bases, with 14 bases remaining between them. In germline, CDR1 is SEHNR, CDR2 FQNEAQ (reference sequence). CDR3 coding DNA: TGTGCCAGTGCCGACAGGACCATGAACACTGAAGCTTTCTTT. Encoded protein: CASADRTMNTEAFF.

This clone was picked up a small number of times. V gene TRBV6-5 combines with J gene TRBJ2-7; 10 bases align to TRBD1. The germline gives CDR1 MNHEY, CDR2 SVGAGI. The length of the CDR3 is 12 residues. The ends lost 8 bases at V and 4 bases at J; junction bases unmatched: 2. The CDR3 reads CASGDRGYEQYF. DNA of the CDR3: TGTGCCAGCGGGGACAGGGGTTACGAGCAGTACTTC.

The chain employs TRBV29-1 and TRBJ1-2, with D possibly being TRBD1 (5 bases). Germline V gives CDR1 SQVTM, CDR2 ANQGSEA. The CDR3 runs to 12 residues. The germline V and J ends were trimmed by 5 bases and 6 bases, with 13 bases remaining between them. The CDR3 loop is CSVSRGRDGYTF. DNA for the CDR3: TGCAGCGTTTCCCGGGGGAGGGATGGCTACACCTTC.

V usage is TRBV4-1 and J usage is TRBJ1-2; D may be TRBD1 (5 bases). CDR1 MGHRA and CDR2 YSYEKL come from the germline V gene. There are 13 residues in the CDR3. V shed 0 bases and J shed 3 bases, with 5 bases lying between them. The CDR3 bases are TGCGCCAGCAGCCAAGAGACAGACTATGGCTACACCTTC. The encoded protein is CASSQETDYGYTF.

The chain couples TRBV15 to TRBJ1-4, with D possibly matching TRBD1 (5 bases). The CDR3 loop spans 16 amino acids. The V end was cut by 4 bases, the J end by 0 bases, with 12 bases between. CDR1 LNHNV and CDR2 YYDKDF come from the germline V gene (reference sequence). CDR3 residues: CATSMGGDPTNEKLFF. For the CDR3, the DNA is TGTGCCACCAGCATGGGAGGGGACCCAACTAATGAAAAACTGTTTTTT.

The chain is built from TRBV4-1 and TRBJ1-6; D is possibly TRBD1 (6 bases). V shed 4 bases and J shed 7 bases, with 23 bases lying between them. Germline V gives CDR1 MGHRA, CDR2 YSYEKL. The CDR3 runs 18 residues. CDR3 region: CASSRQAGEGGPNSPLHF. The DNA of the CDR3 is TGCGCCAGCAGCCGACAGGCCGGGGAGGGGGGCCCGAATTCACCCCTCCACTTT.

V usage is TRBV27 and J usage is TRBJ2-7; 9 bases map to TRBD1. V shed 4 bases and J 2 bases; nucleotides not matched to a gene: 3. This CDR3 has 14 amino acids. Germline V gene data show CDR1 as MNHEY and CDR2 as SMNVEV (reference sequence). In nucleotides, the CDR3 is TGTGCCAGCAGTTCAAGGACAGGGGCCTACGAGCAGTACTTC. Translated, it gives CASSSRTGAYEQYF.

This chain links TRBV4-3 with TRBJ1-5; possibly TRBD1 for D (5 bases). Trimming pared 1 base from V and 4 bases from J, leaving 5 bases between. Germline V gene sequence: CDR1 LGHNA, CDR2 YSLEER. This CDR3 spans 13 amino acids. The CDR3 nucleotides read TGCGCCAGCAGCCAAGGACAGAATCAGCCCCAGCATTTT. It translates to CASSQGQNQPQHF.